This section outlines one T cell receptor (beta chain) sequence together with its context. Its antigen is undetermined. CDR3 size: 16 residues. The ends were cut back, 0 bases at V and 6 bases at J, with 12 bases in the middle. Researchers reported that TCR beta cDNA libraries carried unique molecular identifiers. Starting from roughly 1 to 10 million T cells, the study yielded about 500,000 cDNA molecules. A single record per CDR3 protein comes from TCRdb applying MiXCR to the PCR reads. The sample holds hundreds of thousands of distinct CDR3 sequences, about 53% seen once. This entry belongs to a study of post-analysis software for immune sequencing data. The overall study: Progressive-relapsing, secondary progressive and relapsing-remitting multiple sclerosis were among the disease courses included. Study results and limitations: Strong co-clustering by F measure was seen for same-batch samples. Among multiple sclerosis patients, normalized Chao1 diversity was significantly below that of controls. Patients showed TRBV5-6, TRBV5-1 and TRBV20-1 among roughly 5 TRBV segments more frequent than in controls.

Sequencing was performed on blood. This TCR was sampled from a girl aged 10 to 17 with multiple sclerosis. The chain uses TRBV12-3 or TRBV12-4 and TRBJ1-6; no clear D gene. DNA of the CDR3: TGTGCCAGCAGTTTAGCCCGAGACGCCGCTAATTCACCCCTCCACTTT. Amino acids: CASSLARDAANSPLHF.